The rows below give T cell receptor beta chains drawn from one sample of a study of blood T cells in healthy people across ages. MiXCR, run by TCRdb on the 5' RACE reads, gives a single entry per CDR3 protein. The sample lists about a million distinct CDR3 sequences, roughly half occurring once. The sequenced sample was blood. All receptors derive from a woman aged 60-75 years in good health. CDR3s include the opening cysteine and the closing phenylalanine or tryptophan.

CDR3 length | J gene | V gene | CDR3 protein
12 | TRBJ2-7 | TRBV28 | CASSEAPSEQYF
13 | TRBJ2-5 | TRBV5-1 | CASNMDRGLIQYF
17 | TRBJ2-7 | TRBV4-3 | CASSQELGRPRSYEQYF
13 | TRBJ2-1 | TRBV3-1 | CASSQDAGGSEFF
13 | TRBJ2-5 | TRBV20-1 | CSARSSALETQYF
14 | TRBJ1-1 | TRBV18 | CASSRDRYNTEAFF
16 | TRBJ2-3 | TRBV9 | CASSVGAARGTDTQYF
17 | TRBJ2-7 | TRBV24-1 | CATSDLPSLAGTYEQYF
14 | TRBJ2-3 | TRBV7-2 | CASSPTSGADTQYF
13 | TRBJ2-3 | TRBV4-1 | CASKDGPTETQYF
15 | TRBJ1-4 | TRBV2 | CASSEAGGYSRKLFF
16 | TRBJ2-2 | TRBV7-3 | CASSLTVQGNTGELFF
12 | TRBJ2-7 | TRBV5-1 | CASSRDSVEQYF
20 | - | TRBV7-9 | CASSLGGQGLAETSYNEQYF
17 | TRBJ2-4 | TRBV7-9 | CASSIGPGRGAKNIQYF
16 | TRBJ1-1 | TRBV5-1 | CASSLGTGYMYTEAFF
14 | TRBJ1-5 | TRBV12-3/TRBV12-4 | CASSQGVGNQPQHF
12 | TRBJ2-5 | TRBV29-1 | CSVEGQGETQYF
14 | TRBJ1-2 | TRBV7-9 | CASSLAGMPSGYTF
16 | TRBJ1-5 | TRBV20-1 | CSAFDQGQISNQPQHF
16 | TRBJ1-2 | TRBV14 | CASSRGRPGSHYGYTF
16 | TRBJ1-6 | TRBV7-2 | CASSLGGRLNNSPLHF
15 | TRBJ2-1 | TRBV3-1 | CASSQRALTSNEQFF
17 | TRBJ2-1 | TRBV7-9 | CASSPGGRGRSYNEQFF
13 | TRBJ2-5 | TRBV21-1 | CASSKVSRETQYF
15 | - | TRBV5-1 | CASSRTSGSYETQYF
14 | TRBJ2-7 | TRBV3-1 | CASSQASGSWEQYF
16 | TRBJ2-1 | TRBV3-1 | CASSDLGTVDFSEQFF
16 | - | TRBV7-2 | CASSFTGGLLRNEQYF
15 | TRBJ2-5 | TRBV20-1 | CSATFQEGPQETQYF
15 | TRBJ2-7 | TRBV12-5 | CASGKEREPSYEQYF
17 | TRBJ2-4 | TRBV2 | CASSTRASGSTKNIQYF
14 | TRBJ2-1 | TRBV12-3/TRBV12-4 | CASRNSPSYNEQFF
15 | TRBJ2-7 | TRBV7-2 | CASSLAGTSYAEQYF
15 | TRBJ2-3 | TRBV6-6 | CASSYSEGDPDTQYF
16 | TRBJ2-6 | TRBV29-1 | CSVASARSSGADVLTF
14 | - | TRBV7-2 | CASSPSGRLNEQYF
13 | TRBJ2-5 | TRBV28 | CASSPYIGETQYF
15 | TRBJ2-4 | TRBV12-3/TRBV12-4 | CASSNFEGAKTIQYF
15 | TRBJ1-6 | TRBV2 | CASSESRGLYSPLHF
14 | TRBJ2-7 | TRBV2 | CASSQTSGIPEQYF
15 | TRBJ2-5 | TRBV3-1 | CASSQDLGGGNEQYF
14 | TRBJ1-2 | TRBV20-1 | CSASGGVMDYGYTF
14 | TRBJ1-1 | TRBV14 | CASSQLGAGTEAFF
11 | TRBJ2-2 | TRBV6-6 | CASRTSGELFF
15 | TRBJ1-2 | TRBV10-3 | CAISAEGRPNYGYTF
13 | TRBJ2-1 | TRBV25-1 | CASSPYGSNEQFF
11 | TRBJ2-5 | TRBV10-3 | CATGLQETQYF
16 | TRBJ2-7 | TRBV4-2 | CASSQDPGLAGFEQYF
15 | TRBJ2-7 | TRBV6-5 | CASRTTGYGAYKQYF
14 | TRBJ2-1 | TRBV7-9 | CASSLTGPYNEQFF